Each of the 2 T cell receptor beta chains below was sequenced from the same sample in a study of CD8 T cells in Susac syndrome. Reverse transcription of roughly 0.45 to 1 ug RNA was carried out with random hexamers. TCRdb used MiXCR to reprocess the immunoSEQ multiplex PCR reads, holding one entry per CDR3 protein. The data show fewer than 350,000 distinct CDR3 sequences, about 91% seen once. The sample was CD8+ T cells from PBMCs. These receptors originate from a human donor with multiple sclerosis.

The gene calls are TRBV7-2 and TRBJ2-7, with TRBD2 identical over 9 bases. V shed 3 bases and J 9 bases; nucleotides not matched to a gene: 9. The CDR3 runs to 14 residues. Germline V gene data show CDR1 as SGHTA and CDR2 as FQGNSA. The CDR3 loop is CASSFPSGTVGQYF. CDR3 DNA: TGTGCCAGCAGCTTTCCTAGCGGGACCGTCGGGCAGTACTTC.

J is TRBJ1-1 and V is TRBV20-1; the D is unclear. The V gene's germline CDR1 is DFQATT and CDR2 SNEGSKA (reference sequence). Trimming took 1 base from V and 5 from J, leaving 14 bases between them. The CDR3 is made up of 14 amino acids. CDR3 in amino acids: CSARGEVLKTEAFF. CDR3 bases: TGCAGTGCTAGAGGGGAGGTTTTAAAGACTGAAGCTTTCTTT.